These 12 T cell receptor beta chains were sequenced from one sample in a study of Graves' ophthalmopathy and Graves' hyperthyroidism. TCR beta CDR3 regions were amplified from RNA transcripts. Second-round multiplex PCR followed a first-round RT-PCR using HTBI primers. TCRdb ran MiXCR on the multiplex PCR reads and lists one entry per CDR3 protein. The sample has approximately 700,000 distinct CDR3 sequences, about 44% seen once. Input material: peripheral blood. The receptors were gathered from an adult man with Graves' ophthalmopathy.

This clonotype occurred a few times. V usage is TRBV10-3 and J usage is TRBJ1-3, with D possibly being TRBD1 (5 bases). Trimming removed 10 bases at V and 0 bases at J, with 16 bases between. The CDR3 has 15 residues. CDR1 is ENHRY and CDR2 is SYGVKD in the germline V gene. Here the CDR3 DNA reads TGTGCCAGCAGCTACGACAGCCTCTCTGGAAACACCATATATTTT. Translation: CASSYDSLSGNTIYF.

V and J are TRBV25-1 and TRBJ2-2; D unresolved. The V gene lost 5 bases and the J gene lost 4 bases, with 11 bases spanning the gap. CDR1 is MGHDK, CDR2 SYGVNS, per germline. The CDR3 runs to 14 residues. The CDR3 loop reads CASSYSSATGELFF. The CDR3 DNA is TGTGCCAGCAGTTACTCGTCTGCCACCGGGGAGCTGTTTTTT.

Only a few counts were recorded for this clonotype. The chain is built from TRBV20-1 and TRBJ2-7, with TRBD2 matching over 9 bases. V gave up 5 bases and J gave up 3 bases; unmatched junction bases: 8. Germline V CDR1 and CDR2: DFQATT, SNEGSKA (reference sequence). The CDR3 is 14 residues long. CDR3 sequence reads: CSAPRLAADYEQYF. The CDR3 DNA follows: TGCAGTGCTCCAAGACTAGCGGCGGACTACGAGCAGTACTTC.

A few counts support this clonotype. The CDR3 DNA reads TGTGCCAGCAGGAGGGTCACCGGGGAGCTGTTTTTT. Translating it yields CASRRVTGELFF. The chain uses TRBV12-3 or TRBV12-4 and TRBJ2-2; D perhaps matches TRBD2 (5 bases). CDR3 length: 12 residues. The V end lost 6 bases, the J end lost 4 bases, and 6 bases lay between the germline ends.

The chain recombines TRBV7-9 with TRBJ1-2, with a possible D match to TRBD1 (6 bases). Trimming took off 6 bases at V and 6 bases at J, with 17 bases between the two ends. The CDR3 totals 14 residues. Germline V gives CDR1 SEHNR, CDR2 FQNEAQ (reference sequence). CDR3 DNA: TGTGCCAGCAGTTTAATGCGGGCAGGGGATGGCTACACCTTC. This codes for CASSLMRAGDGYTF.

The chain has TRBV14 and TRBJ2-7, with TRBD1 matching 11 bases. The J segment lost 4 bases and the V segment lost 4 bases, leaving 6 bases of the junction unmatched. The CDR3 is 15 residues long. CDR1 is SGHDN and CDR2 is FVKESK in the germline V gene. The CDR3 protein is CASSLRTGGAYEQYF. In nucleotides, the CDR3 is TGTGCCAGCAGCCTTCGGACAGGGGGCGCATACGAGCAGTACTTC.

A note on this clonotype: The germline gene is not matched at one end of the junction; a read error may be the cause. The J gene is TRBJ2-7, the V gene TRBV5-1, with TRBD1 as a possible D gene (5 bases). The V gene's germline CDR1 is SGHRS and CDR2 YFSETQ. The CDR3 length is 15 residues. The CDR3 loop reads CASSLRGLPFYGQYF. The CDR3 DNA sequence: TGCGCCAGCAGCTTGAGGGGCCTACCTTTCTACGGGCAGTACTTC. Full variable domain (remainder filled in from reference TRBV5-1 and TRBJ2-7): KAGVTQTPRYLIKTRGQQVTLSCSPISGHRSVSWYQQTPGQGLQFLFEYFSETQRNKGNFPGRFSGRQFSNSRSEMNVSTLELGDSALYLCASSLRGLPFYGQYFGPGTRLTVT.

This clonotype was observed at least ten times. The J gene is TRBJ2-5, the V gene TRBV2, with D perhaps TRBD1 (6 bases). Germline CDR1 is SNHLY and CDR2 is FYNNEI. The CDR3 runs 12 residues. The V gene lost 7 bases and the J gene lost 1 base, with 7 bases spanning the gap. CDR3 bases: TGTGCCAGCAACAGGGTCCAAGAGACCCAGTACTTC. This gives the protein CASNRVQETQYF.

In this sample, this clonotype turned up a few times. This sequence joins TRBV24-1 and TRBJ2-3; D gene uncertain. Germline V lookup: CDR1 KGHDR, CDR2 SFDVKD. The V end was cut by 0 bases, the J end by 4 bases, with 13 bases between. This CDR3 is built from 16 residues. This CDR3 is CATSDLQGLGADTQYF. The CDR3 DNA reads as TGTGCCACCAGTGATTTGCAAGGATTAGGTGCAGATACGCAGTATTTT.

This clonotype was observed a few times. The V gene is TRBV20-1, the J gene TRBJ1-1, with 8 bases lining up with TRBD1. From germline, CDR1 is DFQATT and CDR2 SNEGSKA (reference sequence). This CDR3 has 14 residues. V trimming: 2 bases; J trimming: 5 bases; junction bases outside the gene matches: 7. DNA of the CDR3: TGCAGTGCTAGACAGGGGGCGCGTAGGACTGAAGCTTTCTTT. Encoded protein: CSARQGARRTEAFF.

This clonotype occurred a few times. The CDR3 region has the DNA TGTGCCAGCAGCTCGGACTGGCAAGAGACCCAGTACTTC. It specifies CASSSDWQETQYF. The rearrangement uses TRBV7-9 and TRBJ2-5; D is possibly TRBD2 (5 bases). Germline V lookup: CDR1 SEHNR, CDR2 FQNEAQ (reference sequence). This CDR3 comprises 13 residues. Trimming took off 4 bases at V and 2 bases at J, with 8 bases between the two ends.

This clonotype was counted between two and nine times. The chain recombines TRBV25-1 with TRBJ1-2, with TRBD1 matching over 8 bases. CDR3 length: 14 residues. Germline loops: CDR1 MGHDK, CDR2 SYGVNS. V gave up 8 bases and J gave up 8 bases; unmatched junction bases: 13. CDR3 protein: CASSPGQGLRGYTF. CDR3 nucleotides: TGTGCCAGCTCTCCCGGACAGGGCCTTCGAGGCTACACCTTC.